Listed below are T cell receptor beta chains from one sample, sequenced in a study of T-cell memory formation after mild COVID-19. TCRdb passed the 5' RACE reads through MiXCR, listing each CDR3 protein once. The profile shows about 450,000 distinct CDR3 sequences, around 22% of them singletons. Sequencing input: PBMCs or a T cell subset sorted from them (not recorded which). The receptors stem from an adult woman who had mild COVID-19 (a few samples of this study predate the infection). Cell type and time point are not known. Each CDR3 is given with its conserved first and last residue. D genes are given only for firm matches. A clone size is listed for some rows: how often the clone was seen (once, few, many), or a class if it is expanded.

cdr3_aa cdr3_nt j_call clone_size v_call d_call
CASSRRQGTDHMNTEAFF TGCGCCAGCAGCCGCCGACAGGGGACAGACCATATGAACACTGAAGCTTTCTTT TRBJ1-1 many TRBV4-3 TRBD1
CASSYSIRPGEAEQYF TGTGCCAGCAGTTACTCGATACGCCCGGGGGAAGCCGAGCAGTACTTC TRBJ2-7 . TRBV6-2/TRBV6-3 .
CASSFGGIQGTDTQYF TGCGCCAGCAGCTTTGGGGGGATTCAGGGCACAGATACGCAGTATTTT TRBJ2-3 few TRBV5-1 .
CSVRGAGEYEQYF TGCAGTGTTCGGGGGGCGGGAGAGTACGAGCAGTACTTC TRBJ2-7 . TRBV20-1 .
CASSETSGRYEQYF TGTGCCAGCAGCGAGACTAGCGGGAGGTACGAGCAGTACTTC TRBJ2-7 . TRBV6-1 TRBD2
CSARGGWASSSTDTQYF TGCAGTGCTAGGGGGGGTTGGGCCTCGAGTTCGACAGATACGCAGTATTTT TRBJ2-3 many TRBV20-1 .
CATSDSSYEQYF TGTGCCACCAGTGATTCATCCTACGAGCAGTACTTC TRBJ2-7 . TRBV24-1 .
CASSLPPGAAAQYTEAFF TGTGCCAGCAGCTTACCCCCCGGTGCGGCAGCGCAATACACTGAAGCTTTCTTT TRBJ1-1 . TRBV7-9 .
CSVVIQGSSYNEQFF TGCAGCGTTGTAATCCAGGGAAGCTCCTACAATGAGCAGTTCTTC TRBJ2-1 few TRBV29-1 .
CASSQGSVDIQYF TGCGCCAGCAGCCAAGGATCAGTGGACATTCAGTACTTC TRBJ2-4 few TRBV4-1 .
CASSSTPTASGEAFF TGTGCCAGCAGTTCAACACCTACAGCGTCAGGTGAAGCTTTCTTT TRBJ1-1 . TRBV12-3/TRBV12-4 .
CASSLVAGYNEQFF TGTGCCAGCAGCTTAGTTGCCGGATACAATGAGCAGTTCTTC TRBJ2-1 few TRBV11-2 .
CASSPDRTGDEQYF TGTGCCAGCAGTCCTGACCGGACAGGGGACGAGCAGTACTTC TRBJ2-7 . TRBV27 TRBD1
CATSDLAAGRAYNEQFF TGTGCCACCAGTGATCTTGCGGCCGGGAGAGCCTACAATGAGCAGTTCTTC TRBJ2-1 . TRBV24-1 .
CASSRNMGTEAFF TGCGCCAGCAGCCGAAACATGGGAACTGAAGCTTTCTTT TRBJ1-1 few TRBV4-1 .
CSATRDSLYNEQFF TGCAGTGCAACCCGGGACTCCCTCTACAATGAGCAGTTCTTC TRBJ2-1 . TRBV20-1 .
CSARLEGRSAQPQHF TGCAGTGCTAGGCTGGAGGGCCGTTCCGCCCAGCCCCAGCATTTT TRBJ1-5 . TRBV20-1 .
CASSPRAGNSYEQYF TGCGCCAGCAGCCCTAGGGCAGGCAACTCCTACGAGCAGTACTTC TRBJ2-7 many TRBV5-1 .
CASSQATTGLAGGGEQFF TGCGCCAGCAGCCAAGCAACTACAGGACTAGCGGGAGGGGGCGAGCAGTTCTTC TRBJ2-1 . TRBV4-3 TRBD2
CSASFGGQETQYF TGCAGTGCCTCTTTCGGAGGTCAAGAGACCCAGTACTTC TRBJ2-5 few TRBV20-1 .
CASKRTIYGYTF TGTGCCAGCAAGCGGACAATCTATGGCTACACCTTC TRBJ1-2 few TRBV6-1 .
CSVGGLIGQGSYEQYF TGCAGCGTTGGAGGGCTAATTGGACAGGGTTCCTACGAGCAGTACTTC TRBJ2-7 . TRBV29-1 TRBD1
CASSPLGRSATRYHEQFF TGCGCCAGCAGCCCTTTGGGGCGGTCGGCTACCCGTTATCATGAGCAGTTCTTC TRBJ2-1 . TRBV4-1 .
CASCKTITGELFF TGTGCCAGTTGCAAAACCATCACCGGGGAGCTGTTTTTT TRBJ2-2 . TRBV6-5 .
CASSLEARGLNGNEQYF TGTGCCAGCAGCTTAGAGGCGCGAGGGTTAAACGGAAACGAGCAGTACTTC TRBJ2-7 . TRBV7-2 .
CATTKTGTYTDTQYF TGCGCCACCACAAAGACGGGCACGTACACAGATACGCAGTATTTT TRBJ2-3 . TRBV5-1 .
CASSLEGRTNTEAFF TGCGCCAGCAGCTTGGAAGGACGGACCAACACTGAAGCTTTCTTT TRBJ1-1 . TRBV5-1 .
CASRADLGAYEQYF TGTGCCAGCAGGGCCGACCTAGGCGCCTACGAGCAGTACTTC TRBJ2-7 . TRBV9 .
CASSAPGQEYEQYF TGTGCCAGCAGCGCCCCGGGACAGGAATACGAGCAGTACTTC TRBJ2-7 . TRBV7-9 TRBD1